The 31 T cell receptor beta chains below come from one sample, sequenced in a study of shared clonotypes between healthy human individuals. Clones were sequenced by immunoSEQ multiplex PCR, and TCRdb holds only the in-frame ones, with some missing. Of approximately 1,000,000 clones in the sample, around 78% were seen once. Sequenced material: memory CD4+ T cells from PBMCs. Subset here: CD45RA-negative fraction. These receptors were taken from a man aged 18 to 29 in good health. Some clones in this sample may be carry-over from other donors' samples.

The rearrangement uses TRBV6-5 and TRBJ2-1; the D is unclear. Germline CDR1 reads MNHEY; CDR2 reads SVGAGI. Trimming removed 2 bases at V and 0 bases at J, with 8 bases between. The CDR3 is 15 residues long. Here the CDR3 reads CASSYSSNSYNEQFF. The CDR3 bases are TGTGCCAGCAGTTACAGTTCGAACTCCTACAATGAGCAGTTCTTC.

This clone was seen once. The sample contains more than one DNA sequence encoding this CDR3. V gene TRBV7-9 combines with J gene TRBJ1-3; D not resolved. The CDR3 extends over 13 amino acids. The germline V gene has CDR1 SEHNR and CDR2 FQNEAQ (reference sequence). V was clipped by 0 bases and J by 4 bases, with 4 bases between them. The CDR3 bases are TGTGCCAGCAGCTTAGCGGGAGGAAACACCATATATTTT. This gives the protein CASSLAGGNTIYF.

The J gene is TRBJ2-5, the V gene TRBV5-1; 13 bases line up with TRBD2. The CDR3 loop spans 15 amino acids. Trimming removed 7 bases from V and 2 bases from J; junction bases left unmatched: 5. Germline assignment: CDR1 SGHRS and CDR2 YFSETQ. The CDR3 is CASGRLAGGQETQYF. The CDR3 region has the DNA TGCGCCAGCGGCCGACTAGCGGGAGGACAAGAGACCCAGTACTTC.

The V call is TRBV28, the J call TRBJ1-1; D gene uncertain. The germline gives CDR1 MDHEN, CDR2 SYDVKM. The CDR3 is made up of 14 amino acids. V was shortened by 1 base and J by 1 base, with 7 bases between the two germline ends. The CDR3 nucleotides read TGTGCCAGCAGTTTATTTTCGGCGAACACTGAAGCTTTCTTT. Residues: CASSLFSANTEAFF. The variable domain in full, completed from reference TRBV28 and TRBJ1-1, reads DVKVTQSSRYLVKRTGEKVFLECVQDMDHENMFWYRQDPGLGLRLIYFSYDVKMKEKGDIPEGYSVSREKKERFSLILESASTNQTSMYLCASSLFSANTEAFFGQGTRLTVV.

The CDR3 DNA reads TGTGCCAGCAGCTCCCCCGGGACAGGACATGAAAAACTGTTTTTT. Its translation: CASSSPGTGHEKLFF. The chain links TRBV11-2 to TRBJ1-4; 8 bases match TRBD1. The V gene's germline CDR1 is SGHAT and CDR2 FQNNGV. The CDR3 has 15 amino acids. V dropped 4 bases and J dropped 6; count of bases not matched to a gene: 7.

CDR3 sequence reads: CASSGKVGHYGYTF. CDR3 DNA sequence: TGTGCCAGCAGTGGGAAAGTGGGCCACTATGGCTACACCTTC. The chain carries TRBV2 and TRBJ1-2; D unresolved. V gave up 4 bases and J gave up 3 bases, with 12 bases separating them. Germline CDR1 and CDR2: SNHLY and FYNNEI. This CDR3 has 14 amino acids.

This chain connects TRBV5-1 to TRBJ1-5; 8 nucleotides align to TRBD1. V was clipped by 5 bases and J by 6 bases; unmatched bases: 7. This CDR3 has 14 residues. Germline V gene sequence: CDR1 SGHRS, CDR2 YFSETQ. For the CDR3, the DNA is TGCGCCAGCAGTCAGGGGGCGCCGGGTCAGCCCCAGCATTTT. Residues: CASSQGAPGQPQHF.

The CDR3 bases are TGTGCCAGCCAGGGTAGCGGGAGGGCAGGTGAGCAGTTCTTC. As protein: CASQGSGRAGEQFF. The chain joins TRBV2 to TRBJ2-1, with 11 positions matching TRBD2. CDR1 and CDR2 (germline): SNHLY, FYNNEI. CDR3 length: 14 residues. V shed 8 bases and J 9 bases; nucleotides not matched to a gene: 9.

This rearrangement joins TRBV4-2 to TRBJ1-5; D gene ambiguous. This CDR3 is 12 amino acids long. CDR1 LGHNA and CDR2 YNFKEQ come from the germline V gene. Trimming shortened V by 0 bases and J by 6 bases, and 3 bases separated the two germline ends. CDR3 region: CASSQDSQPQHF. CDR3 DNA: TGTGCCAGCAGCCAAGATAGTCAGCCCCAGCATTTT.

The genes are TRBV5-1 and TRBJ1-1, with D maybe TRBD1 (6 bases). The CDR3 runs 16 residues. CDR1 is SGHRS, CDR2 YFSETQ, per germline. The V end lost 3 bases, the J end lost 1 base, and 16 bases lay between the germline ends. The CDR3 DNA reads as TGCGCCAGCAGCTCGAATCAGGGGAAGGGGAACACTGAAGCTTTCTTT. This codes for CASSSNQGKGNTEAFF.

This clone showed up just a few times. The V gene is TRBV11-1, the J gene TRBJ2-7; 7 bases fit TRBD1. This CDR3 region has 13 residues. CDR1 is SGHAT and CDR2 is FQDESV in the germline V gene (reference sequence). V was pared by 6 bases and J by 1 base, with 3 bases of the junction left unmatched. The CDR3 region is CASSDRDSYEQYF. DNA for the CDR3: TGTGCCAGCAGTGACAGGGATTCCTACGAGCAGTACTTC. The variable domain in full, with the rest retrieved from reference TRBV11-1 and TRBJ2-7, is EAEVAQSPRYKITEKSQAVAFWCDPISGHATLYWYRQILGQGPELLVQFQDESVVDDSQLPKDRFSAERLKGVDSTLKIQPAELGDSAMYLCASSDRDSYEQYFGPGTRLTVT.

The chain recombines TRBV7-2 with TRBJ2-3, with TRBD2 matching 8 bases. With V trimmed by 3 bases and J by 4 bases, 6 bases remained unmatched. The germline V gene has CDR1 SGHTA and CDR2 FQGNSA. This CDR3 spans 15 amino acids. CDR3 nucleotide sequence: TGTGCCAGCAGCTTCGACCGGGGGGGGGCAGATACGCAGTATTTT. It yields the protein CASSFDRGGADTQYF.

V is TRBV5-6 and J is TRBJ1-1; D gene unclear. Germline V gene data show CDR1 as SGHDT and CDR2 as YYEEEE. With 4 bases removed from V and 1 base from J, the gap between germline ends came to 8 bases. This CDR3 is 13 amino acids long. DNA of the CDR3: TGTGCCAGCAGCGACGACACGAACACTGAAGCTTTCTTT. Its protein product is CASSDDTNTEAFF.

This chain connects TRBV11-2 to TRBJ2-4; D is perhaps TRBD1 (6 bases). The germline V and J ends were trimmed by 5 bases and 0 bases, with 14 bases remaining between them. The CDR3 length is 16 residues. Germline CDR1 and CDR2: SGHAT and FQNNGV. CDR3 nucleotide sequence: TGTGCCAGCAGCCCTGTGGACAGCATAGCCAAAAACATTCAGTACTTC. As protein: CASSPVDSIAKNIQYF.

The chain combines TRBV18 with TRBJ2-3, with D perhaps matching TRBD1 or TRBD2 (6 bases each). CDR1 is KGHSH, CDR2 LQKENI, per germline. Trimming shortened V by 2 bases and J by 4 bases, and 13 bases separated the two germline ends. The CDR3 has 15 residues. This chain's CDR3 is CASSPAGASADTQYF. The DNA for the CDR3 is TGTGCCAGCTCACCAGCAGGGGCTAGCGCAGATACGCAGTATTTT.

V is TRBV7-8 and J is TRBJ2-1; perhaps D is TRBD1 or TRBD2 (5 bases each). The germline V gene has CDR1 SGHVS and CDR2 FQNEAQ. V lost 1 base, J lost 3 bases, and 10 bases lay in between. The CDR3 has 15 residues. Written as DNA, the CDR3 is TGTGCCAGCAGCTTAGTTGGGGGAATCTACAATGAGCAGTTCTTC. Encoded protein: CASSLVGGIYNEQFF.

This chain uses TRBV4-2 with TRBJ1-1; unclear D gene. The CDR3 is 14 residues long. Deletions cut 0 bases from V and 1 base from J, with 6 bases between. Germline CDR1 reads LGHNA; CDR2 reads YNFKEQ. CDR3 in DNA: TGTGCCAGCAGCCAAGAAACCGAGAACACTGAAGCTTTCTTT. Its translation: CASSQETENTEAFF.

The chain combines TRBV20-1 with TRBJ1-2; D perhaps matches TRBD1 (5 bases). V lost 7 bases to trimming and J lost 6 bases, with 12 bases between them. The germline V gene has CDR1 DFQATT and CDR2 SNEGSKA (reference sequence). CDR3 length equals 11 residues. CDR3 nucleotide sequence: TGCAGTGTCCCTTGGGGGAATGGCTACACCTTC. Translating gives CSVPWGNGYTF.

The chain is built from TRBV5-1 and TRBJ1-4; 8 bases align to TRBD1. This CDR3 comprises 14 residues. Per the germline V gene, CDR1 is SGHRS and CDR2 is YFSETQ. The V gene end was trimmed by 4 bases and the J gene end by 8 bases; junction bases not matched to a gene: 7. CDR3: CASSRGTGLEKLFF. The CDR3 DNA reads TGCGCCAGCAGCCGAGGGACAGGTCTAGAAAAACTGTTTTTT.

This chain joins TRBV7-2 and TRBJ2-1; the D is unclear. Looked up from germline, CDR1 is SGHTA and CDR2 is FQGNSA. The V and J ends lost 0 bases and 10 bases respectively, with 16 bases between them. This CDR3 contains 15 residues. CDR3 in DNA: TGTGCCAGCAGCTTAGCGCCCCTCACGCTTAGGGAGCAGTTCTTC. This codes for CASSLAPLTLREQFF. Full variable domain (outside the CDR3, taken from reference TRBV7-2 and TRBJ2-1): GAGVSQSPSNKVTEKGKDVELRCDPISGHTALYWYRQSLGQGLEFLIYFQGNSAPDKSGLPSDRFSAERTGGSVSTLTIQRTQQEDSAVYLCASSLAPLTLREQFFGPGTRLTVL.

Remarks on this clone: The sample has other DNA sequences that encode this CDR3 too. The chain uses TRBV30 and TRBJ2-3, with 14 nucleotides matching TRBD2. This CDR3 is built from 15 residues. The germline V gene encodes CDR1 GTSNPN and CDR2 SVGIG (reference sequence). The J segment lost 4 bases and the V segment lost 3 bases, leaving 3 bases of the junction unmatched. CDR3 residues: CAWSPGLAGADTQYF. The CDR3 DNA sequence: TGTGCCTGGAGCCCGGGACTAGCGGGGGCAGATACGCAGTATTTT.

The genes are TRBV11-2 and TRBJ2-7; TRBD1 matches at 7 bases. The germline gives CDR1 SGHAT, CDR2 FQNNGV. CDR3 length: 14 residues. V was clipped by 8 bases and J by 6 bases; unmatched bases: 13. This CDR3 reads CASQLNSRGTEQYF. DNA for the CDR3: TGTGCCAGCCAACTTAACTCCAGGGGGACCGAGCAGTACTTC. The full variable domain, in which reference TRBV11-2 and TRBJ2-7 provide the parts outside the CDR3, is EAGVAQSPRYKIIEKRQSVAFWCNPISGHATLYWYQQILGQGPKLLIQFQNNGVVDDSQLPKDRFSAERLKGVDSTLKIQPAKLEDSAVYLCASQLNSRGTEQYFGPGTRLTVT.

This clone has just a few counts. The chain has TRBV9 and TRBJ1-2; D is unresolved. The V end lost 0 bases, the J end lost 8 bases, and 8 bases lay between the germline ends. The germline V gene has CDR1 SGDLS and CDR2 YYNGEE. The CDR3 has 12 amino acids. The CDR3 DNA sequence: TGTGCCAGCAGCGTAGTGGGTGAAGGCTACACCTTC. Amino acid sequence: CASSVVGEGYTF.

J is TRBJ1-1 and V is TRBV5-1; tentative D call: TRBD1 (6 bases). CDR1 is SGHRS, CDR2 YFSETQ, per germline. V was cut by 4 bases and J by 6 bases, with 16 bases left in between. CDR3 size: 14 residues. This chain's CDR3 is CASSTPGVVAEAFF. CDR3 DNA: TGCGCCAGCAGCACTCCAGGGGTAGTCGCTGAAGCTTTCTTT.

This chain connects TRBV6-6 to TRBJ2-2; TRBD2 matches at 9 bases. This CDR3 has 16 amino acids. Looked up from germline, CDR1 is MNHNY and CDR2 is SVGAGI (reference sequence). V gave up 5 bases and J gave up 5 bases; unmatched junction bases: 9. CDR3 sequence (DNA): TGTGCCAGCAGTCCCGCCGGCGGGAGGGGGACCGGGGAGCTGTTTTTT. This sequence encodes CASSPAGGRGTGELFF.

V gene TRBV29-1 combines with J gene TRBJ2-7; D is perhaps TRBD2 (5 bases). The CDR3 is made up of 13 amino acids. Deletions cut 1 base from V and 13 bases from J, with 20 bases between. Germline V gene data show CDR1 as SQVTM and CDR2 as ANQGSEA. The CDR3 DNA is TGCAGCGTTGAAGGCGAATCCCGGGAAGCGCACTACTTC. Its protein is CSVEGESREAHYF.

Comment on this clone: Possible read error: a much larger clone is one base away. The same CDR3 arises from other DNA sequences in this sample as well. This chain's CDR3 is CSARRTDTQYF. DNA for the CDR3: TGCAGTGCTAGACGCACAGATACGCAGTATTTT. The chain combines TRBV20-1 with TRBJ2-3; D gene ambiguous. V was trimmed by 2 bases and J by 1 base, leaving 1 base between them. This CDR3 contains 11 residues. From germline, CDR1 is DFQATT and CDR2 SNEGSKA (reference sequence).

The V gene is TRBV6-1, the J gene TRBJ2-7; 11 positions agree with TRBD2. CDR1 MNHNS and CDR2 SASEGT come from the germline V gene. Unmatched junction bases numbered 1, after V lost 7 bases and J lost 2 bases. The length of the CDR3 is 13 residues. The CDR3 spells CASIAGGPYEQYF. The DNA of the CDR3 is TGTGCCAGCATAGCGGGAGGGCCCTACGAGCAGTACTTC.

The CDR3: CASSPTSGAGDTQYF. In nucleotides, the CDR3 is TGTGCCAGCAGTCCAACGAGCGGGGCGGGAGATACGCAGTATTTT. The genes are TRBV6-6 and TRBJ2-3; TRBD2 matches at 7 bases. The CDR3 extends over 15 amino acids. J gave up 5 bases and V 5 bases, and 10 bases lay outside the gene matches. Germline CDR1 is MNHNY and CDR2 is SVGAGI (reference sequence).

This clone has only a few counts. This chain connects TRBV9 to TRBJ1-5; perhaps TRBD1 as D (5 bases). The CDR3 runs 16 residues. Trimming took off 3 bases at V and 2 bases at J, with 15 bases between the two ends. Germline V gene sequence: CDR1 SGDLS, CDR2 YYNGEE. The CDR3 here is CASSGRDAPGNQPQHF. In DNA, the CDR3 is TGTGCCAGCAGCGGGAGGGACGCACCGGGCAATCAGCCCCAGCATTTT.

This sequence joins TRBV2 and TRBJ2-7; D assignment may be TRBD1 or TRBD2 (5 bases each). Trimming shortened V by 8 bases and J by 5 bases, and 13 bases separated the two germline ends. Germline CDR1 reads SNHLY; CDR2 reads FYNNEI. This CDR3 region has 12 residues. CDR3: CASFRLGDEQYF. CDR3 DNA sequence: TGTGCCAGCTTTCGCTTGGGGGACGAGCAGTACTTC.